This entry lists 7 T cell receptor beta chains sequenced from one sample in a study of T-cell reconstitution after alpha-beta-depleted transplantation in children. The authors prepared the TCRbeta library with unique molecular identifiers. TCRdb itself ran the PCR reads through MiXCR, one entry per CDR3 protein. In the table there are some 400,000 distinct CDR3 sequences, roughly 21% of which are singletons. Source: PBMCs from the stem cell graft donor, taken from the stem cell graft. All receptors derive from a human donor who donated a stem cell graft to a child with acute myeloid leukemia.

The chain carries TRBV5-1 and TRBJ1-1; TRBD1 aligns across 9 bases. CDR3 size: 14 residues. V lost 3 bases and J lost 5; bases outside the gene matches: 5. Germline lookup yields CDR1 SGHRS and CDR2 YFSETQ. The CDR3 region is CASSSRTGETEAFF. As DNA, the CDR3 is TGCGCCAGCAGCTCGAGGACAGGGGAAACTGAAGCTTTCTTT.

The chain links TRBV10-3 to TRBJ2-7; D call uncertain. This CDR3 has 15 residues. V was cut by 2 bases and J by 0 bases, with 11 bases left in between. The germline V gene encodes CDR1 ENHRY and CDR2 SYGVKD. The CDR3 loop reads CAISEGQVHSYEQYF. As DNA, the CDR3 is TGTGCCATCAGTGAGGGGCAGGTTCACTCCTACGAGCAGTACTTC.

This clonotype was counted a single time. This rearrangement joins TRBV10-3 to TRBJ2-3; TRBD1 matches 7 bases. V trimming: 6 bases; J trimming: 15 bases; junction bases outside the gene matches: 21. Germline CDR1 ENHRY, CDR2 SYGVKD. The CDR3 has 15 amino acids. The CDR3 DNA is TGTGCCATCAGCAGCGACAGGGAATGGACCCAATTTCATTATTTT. Its protein is CAISSDREWTQFHYF.

This clonotype was recorded many times. The chain employs TRBV29-1 and TRBJ2-7, with no clear D. The CDR3 extends over 11 amino acids. V was pared by 6 bases and J by 3 bases, with 9 bases between. The germline CDR1 and CDR2 sequences are SQVTM and ANQGSEA. CDR3 sequence: CSVGPDYEQYF. CDR3 nucleotides: TGCAGCGTCGGGCCCGACTACGAGCAGTACTTC.

V usage is TRBV12-3 or TRBV12-4 and J usage is TRBJ2-1, with D possibly matching TRBD1 (6 bases). The CDR3 is 14 amino acids. V lost 4 bases and J lost 3, with 10 bases in between. As DNA, the CDR3 is TGTGCCAGCAGTTCATGGACAGTCTACAATGAGCAGTTCTTC. This encodes CASSSWTVYNEQFF.

The V and J genes are TRBV7-3 and TRBJ2-1; D might be TRBD2 (6 bases). Germline lookup yields CDR1 SGHTA and CDR2 FQGTGA. With 7 bases removed from V and 5 bases from J, the gap between germline ends came to 15 bases. The CDR3 loop spans 14 amino acids. The CDR3 sequence is CASTAGIGHNEQFF. CDR3 nucleotide sequence: TGTGCCAGCACGGCGGGGATAGGTCACAATGAGCAGTTCTTC.

This clonotype was detected ten times or more. The CDR3 DNA reads TGCAGTGCTAGAGATCGGAGGGCCGTTTATAGCACAGATACGCAGTATTTT. Protein: CSARDRRAVYSTDTQYF. This chain links TRBV20-1 with TRBJ2-3; D is perhaps TRBD2 (6 bases). Germline loops: CDR1 DFQATT, CDR2 SNEGSKA (reference sequence). V was clipped by 0 bases and J by 0 bases, with 16 bases between them. The CDR3 consists of 17 residues.